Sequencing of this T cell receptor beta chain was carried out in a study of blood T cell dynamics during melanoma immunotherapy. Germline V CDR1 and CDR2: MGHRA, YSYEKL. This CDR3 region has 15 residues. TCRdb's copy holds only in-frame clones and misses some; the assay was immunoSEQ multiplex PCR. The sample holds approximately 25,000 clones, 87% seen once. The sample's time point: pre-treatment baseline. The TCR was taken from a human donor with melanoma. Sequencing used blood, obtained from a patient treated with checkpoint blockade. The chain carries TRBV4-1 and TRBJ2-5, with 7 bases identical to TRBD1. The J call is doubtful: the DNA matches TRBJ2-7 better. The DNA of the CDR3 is TGCGCCAGCAGCCATTTTGCGCAGGGGGTCTACGAGCAGTACTTC. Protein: CASSHFAQGVYEQYF.